Sequencing of this T cell receptor beta chain was carried out in a study of CD8+CD57+ T cells in acquired aplastic anemia (dated by TCRdb to 2016 to 2019). Background for the entire study: A mean of approximately 3 ug of DNA, ranging from roughly 0.18 to 30 ug, was extracted from sorted CD4+ and CD8+ cells. Mean read counts for healthy donor samples were some 10 million for CD4+ cells and about 12 million for CD8+ cells. What the authors observed across the whole study: CD8+ Simpson's diversity did not differ significantly between patients and healthy controls (P=0.060). Around 30 CD8+ CDR3 sequences were found to be shared between patients and controls, but these sequences appeared to be highly expressed in patients and within the immunodominant clones of the patients.

Relative to germline, V is missing 5 bases and J is missing 8 bases, with 10 bases of the junction outside any gene match. Counted from cysteine to phenylalanine, this CDR3 has 15 amino acids. Kept here is only the CDR3 DNA, which spans 45 bases and is read in frame from base 1. CDR1 is given as SGHTA and CDR2 as FQGNSA, both from the germline V gene. The study deep-sequenced TCR repertoires of sorted CD4+ and CD8+ blood T cells from severe aplastic anemia patients and healthy subjects. Ficoll-Paque density gradient centrifugation was used to isolate peripheral blood mononuclear cells. Before DNA extraction, CD4+ and CD8+ T cells were sorted by FACS or by magnetic beads. This clonotype was counted many times. The antigen this receptor binds is unknown. No per-base quality is available; no much larger clone lies one base away. Genomic DNA served as template for TCR beta VDJ combination and CDR3 sequence profiling. TCR repertoire sequencing was run on an Illumina HiSeq 2000. In the authors' own workflow: TRBV/TRBJ rearrangement plots, CDR3 size and DJ length profiles, and Simpson's diversity index were used to assess repertoires. Whichever DNA sequence was most abundant in the deep sequencing data was defined as the immunodominant clone. CDR3 amino acid sequences were checked for sharing between subjects and were compared against published repertoires and the VDJdb database. Using fastp trimming at Q25 and MiXCR clonotype assembly, TCRdb reanalyzed the public sequencing data and kept in-frame beta chains. One record per CDR3 amino acid sequence lists the most common genes and DNA. TCRdb's processing, not the authors', yielded these V and J calls. The sample includes about 400,000 distinct CDR3 sequences, with 65% to 80% observed a single time. Under 4.5% of the sample lies in the top ten.

Recombination linked TRBV7-2 to TRBJ2-3, with TRBD2 matching 10 junction bases. Sequenced material: sorted CD4+, CD8+, or CD8+CD57+ T cells (not recorded which) from PBMCs. The clonotype originates from a human donor in good health, serving as a control. In nucleotides, the sequence is TGTGCCAGCAGCCGCGACAGCGGGGGGGCCTTTACGCAGTATTTT. This encodes CASSRDSGGAFTQYF.